Following are 27 T cell receptor beta chains from one sample sequenced in a study of blood T cell repertoires in COVID-19. TCRdb's copy holds only in-frame clones and misses some; the assay was immunoSEQ multiplex PCR. Among 350,000 to 450,000 clones listed, over 75% were seen once. The sequencing sample was made of peripheral blood. Receptor source: a woman between 40 and 50 years old with COVID-19, enrolled during active disease.

V gene TRBV18 combines with J gene TRBJ1-1, with 9 bases that match TRBD1. The CDR3 sequence is 16 residues long. Germline CDR1 is KGHSH and CDR2 is LQKENI. J was trimmed by 0 bases and V by 1 base; bases with no gene match: 3. CDR3 DNA sequence: TGTGCCAGCTCACCACTACAGGGGGCTATGAACACTGAAGCTTTCTTT. This codes for CASSPLQGAMNTEAFF.

The genes are TRBV18 and TRBJ1-4; 9 positions agree with TRBD1. Germline CDR1 reads KGHSH; CDR2 reads LQKENI. CDR3 length: 17 amino acids. V was pared by 3 bases and J by 0 bases, with 5 bases of the junction left unmatched. The CDR3 DNA follows: TGTGCCAGCTCACCGGGACAGGGAAGGGCAACTAATGAAAAACTGTTTTTT. Protein sequence: CASSPGQGRATNEKLFF.

This chain joins TRBV27 and TRBJ2-5, with no clear D. From germline, CDR1 is MNHEY and CDR2 SMNVEV (reference sequence). V lost 0 bases, J lost 0 bases, and 5 bases lay in between. CDR3 length: 14 residues. The CDR3 reads CASSLSSDQETQYF. In nucleotides, the CDR3 is TGTGCCAGCAGTTTATCGTCAGACCAAGAGACCCAGTACTTC.

This clone was detected only once. The rearrangement links TRBV28 to TRBJ2-2, with 10 bases fitting TRBD2. V shed 1 base and J 3 bases; nucleotides not matched to a gene: 8. CDR3 length: 18 amino acids. Germline V gives CDR1 MDHEN, CDR2 SYDVKM. For the CDR3, the DNA is TGTGCCAGCAGTTTATTAGTCCTAGCGGGGGCCTACACCGGGGAGCTGTTTTTT. The encoded protein is CASSLLVLAGAYTGELFF. The complete variable domain, with remaining parts taken from reference TRBV28 and TRBJ2-2, reads DVKVTQSSRYLVKRTGEKVFLECVQDMDHENMFWYRQDPGLGLRLIYFSYDVKMKEKGDIPEGYSVSREKKERFSLILESASTNQTSMYLCASSLLVLAGAYTGELFFGEGSRLTVL.

This chain connects TRBV11-3 to TRBJ2-3, with D tentatively TRBD2 (5 bases). The CDR3 has 15 residues. Trimming stripped 2 bases from V and 3 bases from J, with 12 bases between. The germline V gene encodes CDR1 SGHNT and CDR2 YENEEA. CDR3 DNA sequence: TGTGCCAGCAGCTTACGGGTCGGGGTAACAGATACGCAGTATTTT. Protein: CASSLRVGVTDTQYF. Combining the CDR3 with reference TRBV11-3 and TRBJ2-3 gives the whole variable domain EAGVVQSPRYKIIEKKQPVAFWCNPISGHNTLYWYLQNLGQGPELLIRYENEEAVDDSQLPKDRFSAERLKGVDSTLKIQPAELGDSAVYLCASSLRVGVTDTQYFGPGTRLTVL.

CDR3 region: CASSQSGTGSNYGYTF. In nucleotides, the CDR3 is TGTGCCAGCAGCCAAAGTGGGACAGGATCTAACTATGGCTACACCTTC. The V and J genes are TRBV5-6 and TRBJ1-2; the match to TRBD1 covers 8 bases. The CDR3 totals 16 residues. The germline V gene encodes CDR1 SGHDT and CDR2 YYEEEE. V shed 4 bases and J 0 bases; nucleotides not matched to a gene: 8.

The J gene is TRBJ2-2, the V gene TRBV27; tentatively, D is TRBD1 (6 bases). CDR3 size: 16 residues. V lost 6 bases and J 2 bases, leaving 16 bases between the germline ends. The V gene's germline CDR1 is MNHEY and CDR2 SMNVEV (reference sequence). Written as DNA, the CDR3 is TGTGCCAGCAGGCCATCCGGGACACCCAACACCGGGGAGCTGTTTTTT. Protein sequence: CASRPSGTPNTGELFF.

This chain links TRBV5-6 with TRBJ2-4; tentative D call: TRBD2 (6 bases). The CDR3 is made up of 16 amino acids. V was shortened by 4 bases and J by 6 bases, with 20 bases between the two germline ends. Germline V gene data show CDR1 as SGHDT and CDR2 as YYEEEE. CDR3 amino acids: CASSGRTGLDLNIQYF. As DNA, the CDR3 is TGTGCCAGCAGCGGACGGACGGGACTGGACTTAAACATTCAGTACTTC.

This clone was seen a few times. V gene TRBV29-1 combines with J gene TRBJ2-3, with D possibly being TRBD2 (5 bases). V dropped 7 bases and J dropped 2 bases, with 16 bases sitting between them. The germline V gene encodes CDR1 SQVTM and CDR2 ANQGSEA. The CDR3 contains 14 residues. This CDR3 reads CSGDAVRDTDTQYF. CDR3 nucleotide sequence: TGCAGCGGCGATGCGGTCCGGGACACAGATACGCAGTATTTT.

This chain joins TRBV11-2 and TRBJ1-1; a weak D match, TRBD1 (5 bases). With 2 bases removed from V and 1 base from J, the gap between germline ends came to 8 bases. The germline V gene encodes CDR1 SGHAT and CDR2 FQNNGV. CDR3 length equals 14 residues. The CDR3 nucleotides are TGTGCCAGCAGCTTAACCGGGGGGAACACTGAAGCTTTCTTT. It is translated as CASSLTGGNTEAFF.

The chain is built from TRBV29-1 and TRBJ2-5; possibly TRBD2 for D (5 bases). The V end lost 7 bases, the J end lost 2 bases, and 23 bases lay between the germline ends. This CDR3 is built from 16 residues. Germline CDR1 and CDR2: SQVTM and ANQGSEA. CDR3 protein: CSAPKPGGPDQETQYF. DNA of the CDR3: TGCAGCGCCCCGAAGCCAGGAGGACCGGATCAAGAGACCCAGTACTTC.

The CDR3 nucleotides are TGTGCCAGCAGCCAAGAAAGTATCGGGACAGGGGACCACGAGCAGTACTTC. Residues: CASSQESIGTGDHEQYF. The rearrangement links TRBV3-1 (or the pseudogene TRBV3-2) to TRBJ2-7; 10 nucleotides line up with TRBD1. This CDR3 has 17 amino acids. Trimming removed 0 bases from V and 5 bases from J; junction bases left unmatched: 10. Germline assignment: CDR1 LGHDT and CDR2 YNNKEL (reference sequence).

This clone occurred once. V is TRBV9 and J is TRBJ2-5; D gene uncertain. Germline loops: CDR1 SGDLS, CDR2 YYNGEE. The CDR3 loop spans 15 amino acids. V lost 0 bases, J lost 5 bases, and 14 bases lay in between. The CDR3, as DNA: TGTGCCAGCAGCGTAGAGAGTAGCCGATCCGAGACCCAGTACTTC. It translates to CASSVESSRSETQYF.

The CDR3 protein is CASGVRGSETQYF. The CDR3 region has the DNA TGTGCCAGCGGGGTCAGGGGAAGCGAGACCCAGTACTTC. The chain joins TRBV7-9 to TRBJ2-5, with D perhaps TRBD1 (6 bases). Germline CDR1 is SEHNR and CDR2 is FQNEAQ (reference sequence). The ends were cut back, 8 bases at V and 5 bases at J, with 15 bases in the middle. CDR3 length: 13 residues.

J is TRBJ1-2 and V is TRBV18; no clear D. The CDR3 extends over 15 amino acids. CDR1 KGHSH and CDR2 LQKENI come from the germline V gene. Trimming removed 5 bases at V and 4 bases at J, with 17 bases between. The CDR3 region has the DNA TGTGCCAGCTCAATCGGGAATAAGGTAGTCTATGGCTACACCTTC. This codes for CASSIGNKVVYGYTF.

The genes are TRBV12-3 or TRBV12-4 and TRBJ2-1; D is uncertain. Between the trimmed V and J ends, which lost 6 bases and 15 bases, there was a span of 15 bases. The CDR3 spans 11 residues. CDR3 amino acids: CASSYNTTPFF. In nucleotides, the CDR3 is TGTGCCAGCAGCTACAACACTACACCGTTCTTC.

This chain connects TRBV28 to TRBJ1-5; D not certain. V was shortened by 8 bases and J by 4 bases, with 12 bases between the two germline ends. The CDR3 is made up of 13 amino acids. Germline V gene sequence: CDR1 MDHEN, CDR2 SYDVKM. The CDR3 sequence: CASQGPGNQPQHF. The CDR3 DNA follows: TGTGCCAGCCAAGGGCCGGGGAATCAGCCCCAGCATTTT.

The chain carries TRBV5-6 and TRBJ2-7; no definite D call. Trimming stripped 6 bases from V and 0 bases from J, with 10 bases between. Germline lookup yields CDR1 SGHDT and CDR2 YYEEEE. The CDR3 is made up of 13 amino acids. The CDR3, as DNA: TGTGCCAGCATTGGCATCAGCTCCTACGAGCAGTACTTC. Its translation: CASIGISSYEQYF.

This clone has only a few counts. This chain uses TRBV27 with TRBJ1-6, with 9 positions matching TRBD1. The ends lost 6 bases at V and 4 bases at J; junction bases unmatched: 7. The germline V gene encodes CDR1 MNHEY and CDR2 SMNVEV (reference sequence). The CDR3 sequence is 16 residues long. CDR3 DNA: TGTGCCAGCAGCTCCGGACAGGGGAAGTATAATTCACCCCTCCACTTT. Translated, it gives CASSSGQGKYNSPLHF.

The chain recombines TRBV7-8 with TRBJ2-7; 7 nucleotides match TRBD1. This CDR3 spans 14 amino acids. V lost 3 bases, J lost 1 base, and 3 bases stayed unmatched. From germline, CDR1 is SGHVS and CDR2 FQNEAQ. The chain's CDR3 is CASSLGQRSYEQYF. CDR3 DNA sequence: TGTGCCAGCAGCTTGGGACAGCGATCCTACGAGCAGTACTTC.

J is TRBJ1-4 and V is TRBV9; perhaps TRBD1 as D (5 bases). V gave up 2 bases and J gave up 8 bases, with 10 bases separating them. This CDR3 is 13 amino acids long. Germline assignment: CDR1 SGDLS and CDR2 YYNGEE. The CDR3 sequence: CASSVSGGEKLFF. The CDR3 DNA reads TGTGCCAGCAGCGTCTCCGGGGGAGAAAAACTGTTTTTT.

This clone has only a few counts. The chain couples TRBV6-5 to TRBJ1-2, with a possible D match to TRBD1 (5 bases). Looked up from germline, CDR1 is MNHEY and CDR2 is SVGAGI. Trimming removed 7 bases from V and 5 bases from J, with 20 bases in between. CDR3 length: 15 amino acids. The CDR3 DNA follows: TGTGCCAGCACCCCACGGGAAGGGGCGGGGTATGGCTACACCTTC. Translating gives CASTPREGAGYGYTF.

V and J are TRBV27 and TRBJ1-1, with D uncertain. CDR3 length: 15 residues. From germline, CDR1 is MNHEY and CDR2 SMNVEV (reference sequence). Trimming shortened V by 4 bases and J by 4 bases, and 16 bases separated the two germline ends. As DNA, the CDR3 is TGTGCCAGCAGTTCTAACCAACTAGGGTTCACTGAAGCTTTCTTT. This codes for CASSSNQLGFTEAFF.

This clone has more than one count but fewer than ten. This rearrangement joins TRBV10-3 to TRBJ1-3; TRBD1 aligns across 10 bases. The CDR3 sequence is 16 residues long. V trimming: 6 bases; J trimming: 4 bases; junction bases outside the gene matches: 9. Germline CDR1 ENHRY, CDR2 SYGVKD. The CDR3 protein is CAIRGDRGFGGNTIYF. CDR3 nucleotides: TGTGCCATCAGAGGGGACAGGGGATTCGGGGGAAACACCATATATTTT.

The chain carries TRBV5-8 and TRBJ1-5; D is unclear. V was clipped by 2 bases and J by 4 bases, with 13 bases between them. Per the germline V gene, CDR1 is SGHTS and CDR2 is YDEGEE. The CDR3 extends over 15 amino acids. The CDR3 spells CASSLAPHVNQPQHF. CDR3 bases: TGTGCCAGCAGCTTAGCTCCGCATGTTAATCAGCCCCAGCATTTT.

The V gene is TRBV6-1, the J gene TRBJ1-1, with D tentatively TRBD1 (5 bases). The V gene lost 3 bases and the J gene lost 8 bases, with 7 bases spanning the gap. The germline V gene encodes CDR1 MNHNS and CDR2 SASEGT. The CDR3 contains 11 residues. The CDR3 loop reads CASSEWGEAFF. For the CDR3, the DNA is TGTGCCAGCAGTGAGTGGGGCGAAGCTTTCTTT.

This rearrangement joins TRBV7-9 to TRBJ1-2; unclear D gene. Germline V lookup: CDR1 SEHNR, CDR2 FQNEAQ (reference sequence). This CDR3 has 13 amino acids. Trimming pared 5 bases from V and 3 bases from J, leaving 10 bases between. CDR3 sequence: CASSIRGDYGYTF. CDR3 in DNA: TGTGCCAGCAGCATCCGGGGTGACTATGGCTACACCTTC.